The clone carrying this TCR beta chain has at least ten counts. These data belong to a study of T cells in Graves' hyperthyroidism and ophthalmopathy. Amplified TCR beta CDR3 regions derived from RNA transcripts. HTBI primers drove first-round RT-PCR of the TCR CDR3. TCRdb re-analysed the multiplex PCR reads in MiXCR, keeping a single row per CDR3 protein. The data contain around 280,000 distinct CDR3 sequences, 10% to 15% of them singletons. Trimming pared 4 bases from V and 5 bases from J, leaving 10 bases between. CDR3 size: 13 residues. Germline CDR1 and CDR2: MNHEY and SVGEGT. The sequence derives from a woman aged 30 to 39 with Graves' hyperthyroidism that later progressed to Graves' ophthalmopathy. V gene TRBV6-2 or TRBV6-3 combines with J gene TRBJ2-3; D ambiguous. The sample consisted of blood. This chain's CDR3 is CASSLPPRDTQYF. The CDR3 bases are TGTGCCAGCAGTTTACCGCCTAGAGATACGCAGTATTTT.